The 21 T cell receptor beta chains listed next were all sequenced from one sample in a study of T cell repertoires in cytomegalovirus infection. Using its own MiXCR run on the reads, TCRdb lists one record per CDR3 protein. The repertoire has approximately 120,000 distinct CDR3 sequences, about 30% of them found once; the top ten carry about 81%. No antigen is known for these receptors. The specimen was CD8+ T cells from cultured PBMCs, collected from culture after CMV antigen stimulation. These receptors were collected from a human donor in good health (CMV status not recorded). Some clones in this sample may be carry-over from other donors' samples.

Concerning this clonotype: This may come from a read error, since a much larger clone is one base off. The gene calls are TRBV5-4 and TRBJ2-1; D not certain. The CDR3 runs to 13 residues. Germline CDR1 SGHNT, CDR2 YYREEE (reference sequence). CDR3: CAGSLAYYNEQFF. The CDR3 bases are TGTGCCGGCAGCTTGGCCTACTACAATGAGCAGTTCTTC.

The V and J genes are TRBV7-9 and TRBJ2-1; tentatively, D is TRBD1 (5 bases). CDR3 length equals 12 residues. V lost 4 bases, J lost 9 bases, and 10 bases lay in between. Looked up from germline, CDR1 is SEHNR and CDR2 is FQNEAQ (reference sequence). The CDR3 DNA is TGTGCCAGCAGCTGGGGCGTCGGTGAGCAGTTCTTC. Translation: CASSWGVGEQFF.

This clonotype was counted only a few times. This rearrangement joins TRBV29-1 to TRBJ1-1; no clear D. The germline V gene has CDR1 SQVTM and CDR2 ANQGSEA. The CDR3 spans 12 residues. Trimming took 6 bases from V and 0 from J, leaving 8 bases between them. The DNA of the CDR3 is TGCAGCGTCACAGTCATGAACACTGAAGCTTTCTTT. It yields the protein CSVTVMNTEAFF.

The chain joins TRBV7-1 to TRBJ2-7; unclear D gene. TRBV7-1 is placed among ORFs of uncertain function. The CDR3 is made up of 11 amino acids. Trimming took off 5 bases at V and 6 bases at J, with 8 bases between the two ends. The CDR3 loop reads CASSTAIEQYF. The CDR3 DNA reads TGTGCCAGCAGCACCGCGATCGAGCAGTACTTC.

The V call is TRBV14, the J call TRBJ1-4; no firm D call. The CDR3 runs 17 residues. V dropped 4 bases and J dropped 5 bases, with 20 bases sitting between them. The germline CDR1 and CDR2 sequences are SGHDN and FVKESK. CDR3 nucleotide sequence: TGTGCCAGCAGCCTAAATGGGGTCGATGACCCAAATGAAAAACTGTTTTTT. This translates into CASSLNGVDDPNEKLFF.

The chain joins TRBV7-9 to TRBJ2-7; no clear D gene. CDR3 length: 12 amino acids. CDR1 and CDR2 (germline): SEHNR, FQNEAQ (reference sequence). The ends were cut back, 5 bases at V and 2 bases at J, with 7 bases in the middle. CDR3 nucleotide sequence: TGTGCCAGCAGCCCCCCTACCTACGAGCAGTACTTC. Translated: CASSPPTYEQYF.

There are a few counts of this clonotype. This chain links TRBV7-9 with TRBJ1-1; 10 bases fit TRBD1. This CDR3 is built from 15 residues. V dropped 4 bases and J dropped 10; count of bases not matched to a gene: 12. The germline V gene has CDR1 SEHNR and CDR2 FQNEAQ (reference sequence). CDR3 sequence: CASSSPDRDRGRAFF. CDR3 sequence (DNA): TGTGCCAGCAGCTCACCCGACCGAGACAGGGGGCGAGCTTTCTTT.

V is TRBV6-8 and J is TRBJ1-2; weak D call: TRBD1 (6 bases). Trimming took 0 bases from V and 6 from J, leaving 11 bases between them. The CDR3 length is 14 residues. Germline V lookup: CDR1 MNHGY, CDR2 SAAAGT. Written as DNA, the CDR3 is TGTGCCAGCAGTTACTCCCCACAGGGTAATGGCTACACCTTC. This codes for CASSYSPQGNGYTF.

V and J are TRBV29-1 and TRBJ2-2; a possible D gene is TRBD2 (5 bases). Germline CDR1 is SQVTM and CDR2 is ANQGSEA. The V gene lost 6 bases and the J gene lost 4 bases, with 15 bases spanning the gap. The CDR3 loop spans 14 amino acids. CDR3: CSVTDGDGTGELFF. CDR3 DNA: TGCAGCGTAACCGACGGGGATGGCACCGGGGAGCTGTTTTTT.

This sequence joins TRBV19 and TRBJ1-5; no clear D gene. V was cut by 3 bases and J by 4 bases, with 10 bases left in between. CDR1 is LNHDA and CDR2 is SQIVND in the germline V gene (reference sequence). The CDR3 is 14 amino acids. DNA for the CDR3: TGTGCCAGTAGTATGCTAGCTGGTAATCAGCCCCAGCATTTT. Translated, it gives CASSMLAGNQPQHF.

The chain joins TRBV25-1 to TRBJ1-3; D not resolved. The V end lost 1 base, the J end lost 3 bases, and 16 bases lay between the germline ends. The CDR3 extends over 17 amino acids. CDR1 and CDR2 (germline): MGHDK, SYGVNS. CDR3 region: CASSESAVTWRGNTIYF. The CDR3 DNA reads TGTGCCAGCAGTGAATCGGCGGTTACATGGCGTGGAAACACCATATATTTT.

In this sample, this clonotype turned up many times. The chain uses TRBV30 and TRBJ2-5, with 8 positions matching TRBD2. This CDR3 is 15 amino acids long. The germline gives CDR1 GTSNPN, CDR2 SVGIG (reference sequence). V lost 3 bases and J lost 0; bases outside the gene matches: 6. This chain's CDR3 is CAWSGLAGDQETQYF. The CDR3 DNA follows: TGTGCCTGGAGCGGGCTAGCGGGTGACCAAGAGACCCAGTACTTC.

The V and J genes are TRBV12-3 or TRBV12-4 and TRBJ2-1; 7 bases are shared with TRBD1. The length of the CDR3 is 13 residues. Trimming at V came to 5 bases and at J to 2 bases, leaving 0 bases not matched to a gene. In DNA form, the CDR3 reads TGTGCCAGCAGTGGACAGGCCTACAATGAGCAGTTCTTC. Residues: CASSGQAYNEQFF.

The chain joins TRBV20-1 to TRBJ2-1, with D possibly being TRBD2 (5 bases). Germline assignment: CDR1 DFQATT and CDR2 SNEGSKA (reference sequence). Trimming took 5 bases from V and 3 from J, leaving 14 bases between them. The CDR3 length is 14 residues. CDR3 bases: TGCAGTGCTCCCTGGGAGCGCGACTACAATGAGCAGTTCTTC. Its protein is CSAPWERDYNEQFF.

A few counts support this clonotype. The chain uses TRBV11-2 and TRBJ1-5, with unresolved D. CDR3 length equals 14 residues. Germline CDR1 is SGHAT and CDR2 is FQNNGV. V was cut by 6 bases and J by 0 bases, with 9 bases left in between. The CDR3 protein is CASSPFSSNQPQHF. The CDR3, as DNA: TGTGCCAGCAGTCCCTTCAGTAGCAATCAGCCCCAGCATTTT.

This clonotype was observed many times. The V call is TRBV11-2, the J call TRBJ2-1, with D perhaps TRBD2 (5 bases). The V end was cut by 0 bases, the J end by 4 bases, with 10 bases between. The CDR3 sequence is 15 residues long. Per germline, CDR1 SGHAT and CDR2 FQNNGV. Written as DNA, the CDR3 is TGTGCCAGCAGCTTAGATCACACGGGGTACAATGAGCAGTTCTTC. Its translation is CASSLDHTGYNEQFF.

CDR3 loop: CASSGVTEAFF. The CDR3 region has the DNA TGTGCCAGCAGTGGGGTTACTGAAGCTTTCTTT. The gene calls are TRBV28 and TRBJ1-1; no firm D call. Germline-derived CDR1 and CDR2 are MDHEN and SYDVKM. Trimming removed 5 bases at V and 5 bases at J, with 6 bases between. The CDR3 length is 11 residues.

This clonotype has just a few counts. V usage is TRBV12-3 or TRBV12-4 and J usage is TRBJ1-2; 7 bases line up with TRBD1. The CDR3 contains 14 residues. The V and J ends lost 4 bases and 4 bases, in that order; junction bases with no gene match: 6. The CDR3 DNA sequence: TGTGCCAGCAGTTCCGGGACAGCGCTCTATGGCTACACCTTC. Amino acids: CASSSGTALYGYTF.

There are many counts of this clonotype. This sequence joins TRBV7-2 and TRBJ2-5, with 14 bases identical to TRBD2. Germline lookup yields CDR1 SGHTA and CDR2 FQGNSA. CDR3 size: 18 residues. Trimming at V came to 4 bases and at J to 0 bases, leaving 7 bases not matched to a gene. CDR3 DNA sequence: TGTGCCAGCAGCTCCCGTTTGGGACTAGCGGGGGACCAAGAGACCCAGTACTTC. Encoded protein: CASSSRLGLAGDQETQYF.

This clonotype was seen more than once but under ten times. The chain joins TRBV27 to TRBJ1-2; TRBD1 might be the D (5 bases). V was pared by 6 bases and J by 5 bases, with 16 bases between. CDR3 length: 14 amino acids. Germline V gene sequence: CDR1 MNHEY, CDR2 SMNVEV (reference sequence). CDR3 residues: CASSPGAEVYGYTF. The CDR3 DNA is TGTGCCAGCAGCCCCGGGGCAGAAGTTTATGGCTACACCTTC.

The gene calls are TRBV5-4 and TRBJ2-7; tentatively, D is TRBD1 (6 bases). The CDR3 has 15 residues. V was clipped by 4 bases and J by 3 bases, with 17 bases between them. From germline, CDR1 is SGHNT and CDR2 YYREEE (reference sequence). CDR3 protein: CASSGLPRDNYEQYF. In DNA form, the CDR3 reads TGTGCCAGCAGCGGGCTGCCTCGGGACAACTACGAGCAGTACTTC.